One sample yielded the 5 T cell receptor beta chains listed below, sequenced in a study of early T cells in non-severe SARS-CoV-2 infection. One entry per CDR3 protein results from TCRdb running MiXCR on the 5' RACE reads. The sample includes roughly 70,000 distinct CDR3 sequences, roughly 21% of them seen just once. Sequencing used whole blood, obtained at baseline. These receptors were collected from an adult who was a healthcare worker with PCR-confirmed SARS-CoV-2 infection or an uninfected control (not recorded which).

This clonotype was counted only a few times. The genes are TRBV7-8 and TRBJ2-4, with D tentatively TRBD2 (6 bases). The germline CDR1 and CDR2 sequences are SGHVS and FQNEAQ. This CDR3 is 14 amino acids long. V gave up 6 bases and J gave up 0 bases, with 9 bases separating them. The CDR3 sequence is CASREGVAKNIQYF. CDR3 nucleotides: TGTGCCAGCAGGGAGGGAGTAGCCAAAAACATTCAGTACTTC.

This clonotype was seen repeatedly, ten times or more. V and J are TRBV7-9 and TRBJ2-5, with 12 bases that match TRBD2. The junction had 1 base not matched to a gene; V was cut back by 2 bases and J by 3 bases. CDR3 length: 15 amino acids. Germline CDR1 is SEHNR and CDR2 is FQNEAQ (reference sequence). This chain's CDR3 is CASSLTSGGKETQYF. DNA for the CDR3: TGTGCCAGCAGCTTAACTAGCGGGGGGAAAGAGACCCAGTACTTC. Based on the CDR3 plus reference TRBV7-9 and TRBJ2-5, the full variable domain is DTGVSQNPRHKITKRGQNVTFRCDPISEHNRLYWYRQTLGQGPEFLTYFQNEAQLEKSRLLSDRFSAERPKGSFSTLEIQRTEQGDSAMYLCASSLTSGGKETQYFGPGTRLLVL.

This sequence joins TRBV20-1 and TRBJ2-5, with 9 bases aligning to TRBD2. Germline V gene data show CDR1 as DFQATT and CDR2 as SNEGSKA (reference sequence). The CDR3 loop spans 15 amino acids. J lost 4 bases, V lost 3 bases, and 9 bases had no gene match. CDR3 in amino acids: CSARTVLAGLETQYF. Written as DNA, the CDR3 is TGCAGTGCTAGGACTGTACTAGCGGGTCTAGAGACCCAGTACTTC.

The chain employs TRBV10-3 and TRBJ1-1; D not certain. V was shortened by 0 bases and J by 6 bases, with 8 bases between the two germline ends. This CDR3 is 13 amino acids long. CDR1 is ENHRY, CDR2 SYGVKD, per germline. CDR3 sequence: CAISESGPPEAFF. DNA of the CDR3: TGTGCCATCAGTGAGTCCGGGCCACCTGAAGCTTTCTTT.

The chain links TRBV30 to TRBJ2-2; D not resolved. Germline assignment: CDR1 GTSNPN and CDR2 SVGIG (reference sequence). The V gene lost 3 bases and the J gene lost 5 bases, with 13 bases spanning the gap. This CDR3 has 14 residues. CDR3 nucleotide sequence: TGTGCCTGGAGAAGGGTGAAGGCAACCGGGGAGCTGTTTTTT. Translated, it gives CAWRRVKATGELFF.